This TCR beta chain was documented in a study of cytomegalovirus exposure and HLA in healthy donors. The V gene's germline CDR1 is SQVTM and CDR2 ANQGSEA. CDR3 length: 14 amino acids. Trimming removed 2 bases at V and 2 bases at J, with 11 bases between. General study points: Subsequent analysis of the 100 to 150 validation repertoires found a tendency for first-cohort TCR clusters to co-occur.

Details on this clone: Its specificity is not known.

This table comes from immunoSEQ multiplex PCR, and its TCRdb copy is limited to in-frame clones, with some not included. This table has tens of thousands of clones, roughly 85% appearing once. The chain links TRBV29-1 to TRBJ2-3; weak D call: TRBD1 (6 bases). Sequencing used PBMCs. The receptor was isolated from a woman in her 30s in good health and CMV-seronegative. DNA for the CDR3: TGCAGCGTTGAACCACAGGGTTTCACAGATACGCAGTATTTT. It specifies CSVEPQGFTDTQYF.